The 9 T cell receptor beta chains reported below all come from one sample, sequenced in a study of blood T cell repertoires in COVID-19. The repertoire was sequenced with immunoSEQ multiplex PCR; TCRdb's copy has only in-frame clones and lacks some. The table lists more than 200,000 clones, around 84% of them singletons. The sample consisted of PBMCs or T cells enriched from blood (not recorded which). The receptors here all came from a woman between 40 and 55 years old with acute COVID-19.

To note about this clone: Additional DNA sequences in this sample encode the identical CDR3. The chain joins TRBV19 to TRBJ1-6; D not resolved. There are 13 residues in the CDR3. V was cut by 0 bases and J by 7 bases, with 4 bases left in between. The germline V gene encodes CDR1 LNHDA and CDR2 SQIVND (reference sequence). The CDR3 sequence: CASSIEGNSPLHF. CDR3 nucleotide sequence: TGTGCCAGTAGTATAGAGGGCAATTCACCCCTCCACTTT.

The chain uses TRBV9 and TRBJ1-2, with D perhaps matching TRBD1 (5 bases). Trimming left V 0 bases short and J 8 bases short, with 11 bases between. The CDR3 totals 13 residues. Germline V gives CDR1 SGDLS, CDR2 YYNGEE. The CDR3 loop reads CASSVVGGMGYTF. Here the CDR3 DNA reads TGTGCCAGCAGCGTAGTCGGGGGGATGGGCTACACCTTC.

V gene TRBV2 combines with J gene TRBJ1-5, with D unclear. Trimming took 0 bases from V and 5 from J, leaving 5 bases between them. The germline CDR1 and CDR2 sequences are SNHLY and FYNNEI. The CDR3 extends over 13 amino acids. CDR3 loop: CASSEAIDQPQHF. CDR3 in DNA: TGTGCCAGCAGTGAAGCTATCGATCAGCCCCAGCATTTT.

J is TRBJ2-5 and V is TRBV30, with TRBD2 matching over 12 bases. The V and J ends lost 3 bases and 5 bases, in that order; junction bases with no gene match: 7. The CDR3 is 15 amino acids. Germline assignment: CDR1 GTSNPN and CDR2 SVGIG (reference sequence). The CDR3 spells CAWSLTSGSTETQYF. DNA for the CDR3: TGTGCCTGGAGCCTGACTAGCGGGAGTACGGAGACCCAGTACTTC.

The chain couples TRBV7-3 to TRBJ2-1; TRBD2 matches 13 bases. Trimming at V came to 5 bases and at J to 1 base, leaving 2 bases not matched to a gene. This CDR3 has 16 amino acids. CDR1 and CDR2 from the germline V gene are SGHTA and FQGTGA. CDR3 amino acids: CASSRTSGRSYNEQFF. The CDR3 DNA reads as TGTGCCAGCAGCCGGACTAGCGGGAGATCCTACAATGAGCAGTTCTTC.

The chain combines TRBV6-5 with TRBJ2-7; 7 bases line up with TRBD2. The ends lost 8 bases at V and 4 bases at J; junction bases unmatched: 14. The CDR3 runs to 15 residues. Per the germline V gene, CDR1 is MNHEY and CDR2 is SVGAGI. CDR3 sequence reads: CASYSSDLADYEQYF. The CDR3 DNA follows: TGTGCCAGCTATTCCTCGGACCTAGCGGATTACGAGCAGTACTTC.

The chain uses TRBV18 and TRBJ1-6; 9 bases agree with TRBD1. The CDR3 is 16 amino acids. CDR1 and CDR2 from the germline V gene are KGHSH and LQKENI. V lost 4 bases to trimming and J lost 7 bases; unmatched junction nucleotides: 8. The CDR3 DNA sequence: TGTGCCAGCTCACTTCGGACAGGGGTTTGGAATTCACCCCTCCACTTT. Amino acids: CASSLRTGVWNSPLHF.

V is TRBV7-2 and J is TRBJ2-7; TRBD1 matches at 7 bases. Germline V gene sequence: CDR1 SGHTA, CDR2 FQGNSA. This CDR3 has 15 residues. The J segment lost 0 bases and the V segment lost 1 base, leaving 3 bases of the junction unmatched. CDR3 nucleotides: TGTGCCAGCAGCTTAGTCAGGGGGAGCTCCTACGAGCAGTACTTC. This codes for CASSLVRGSSYEQYF.

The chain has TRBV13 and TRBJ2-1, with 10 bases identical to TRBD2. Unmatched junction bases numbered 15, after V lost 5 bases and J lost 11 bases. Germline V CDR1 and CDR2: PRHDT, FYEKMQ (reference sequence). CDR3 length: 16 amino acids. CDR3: CASSLNTLGLAVKQFF. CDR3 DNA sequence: TGTGCCAGCAGCCTCAACACCCTTGGACTAGCGGTAAAGCAGTTCTTC.